These 15 T cell receptor beta chains came from one sample sequenced in a study of CD8 T cells in ankylosing spondylitis. In TCRdb, the 5' RACE reads were re-called with MiXCR into one record per CDR3 protein. Of some 140,000 distinct CDR3 sequences in the sample, about 7.3% were seen once. Sequenced material: blood, either unsorted or a sorted T cell fraction (not recorded which). Source of these receptors: a female donor with ankylosing spondylitis or in good health (not recorded which).

This clonotype was counted many times. The chain combines TRBV14 with TRBJ1-1; the D gene is possibly TRBD1 (5 bases). V lost 4 bases and J lost 5, with 14 bases in between. This CDR3 has 14 residues. Germline lookup yields CDR1 SGHDN and CDR2 FVKESK. The CDR3 DNA follows: TGTGCCAGCAGCCCTCTGGGGGGAAGGACTGAAGCTTTCTTT. This translates into CASSPLGGRTEAFF.

This clonotype appeared many times. The chain couples TRBV13 to TRBJ2-7; D gene ambiguous. Trimming stripped 2 bases from V and 3 bases from J, with 11 bases between. The germline gives CDR1 PRHDT, CDR2 FYEKMQ (reference sequence). CDR3 length: 14 amino acids. The CDR3 here is CASSLSRKNYEQYF. DNA for the CDR3: TGTGCCAGCAGCTTAAGTAGGAAAAACTACGAGCAGTACTTC.

This clonotype appeared many times. The chain uses TRBV3-1 and TRBJ2-1; the D gene is possibly TRBD2 (5 bases). CDR1 is LGHDT and CDR2 is YNNKEL in the germline V gene (reference sequence). The V gene lost 1 base and the J gene lost 10 bases, with 8 bases spanning the gap. There are 12 residues in the CDR3. The CDR3 bases are TGTGCCAGCAGCCAAGGAGGGTTAGAGCAGTTCTTC. Translated: CASSQGGLEQFF.

The table lists this clonotype with many counts. The chain carries TRBV30 and TRBJ2-7; tentatively, D is TRBD1 (6 bases). V lost 4 bases, J lost 6 bases, and 16 bases lay in between. From germline, CDR1 is GTSNPN and CDR2 SVGIG (reference sequence). This CDR3 is 13 amino acids long. This CDR3 reads CAWTAQGLGEQYF. CDR3 in DNA: TGTGCCTGGACCGCACAGGGTTTGGGCGAGCAGTACTTC. The full variable domain, with the rest looked up from reference TRBV30 and TRBJ2-7, is SQTIHQWPATLVQPVGSPLSLECTVEGTSNPNLYWYRQAAGRGLQLLFYSVGIGQISSEVPQNLSASRPQDRQFILSSKKLLLSDSGFYLCAWTAQGLGEQYFGPGTRLTVT.

Points on this clonotype: The germline gene is not matched at one end of the junction; a read error may be the cause. This chain's CDR3 is CSARVYRAGLAGGSTAELFF. The DNA for the CDR3 is TGCAGTGCTAGAGTCTATCGTGCGGGACTAGCGGGGGGTAGTACCGCGGAGCTGTTTTTT. The rearrangement uses TRBV20-1 and TRBJ2-2, with 15 bases that match TRBD2. From germline, CDR1 is DFQATT and CDR2 SNEGSKA (reference sequence). There are 20 residues in the CDR3.

There are many counts of this clonotype. This chain connects TRBV7-8 to TRBJ2-1; TRBD2 matches at 7 bases. The germline CDR1 and CDR2 sequences are SGHVS and FQNEAQ. Unmatched junction bases numbered 9, after V lost 1 base and J lost 0 bases. CDR3 length equals 18 residues. The CDR3 region has the DNA TGTGCCAGCAGCTTAGGGTTGAGGCGGGGGAGCTCCTACAATGAGCAGTTCTTC. Protein sequence: CASSLGLRRGSSYNEQFF.

This clonotype was found many times. The V and J genes are TRBV6-1 and TRBJ2-1, with 7 positions matching TRBD1. The CDR3 contains 14 residues. From germline, CDR1 is MNHNS and CDR2 SASEGT. Trimming cost V 6 bases and J 4 bases; bases outside gene matches: 6. The CDR3 DNA follows: TGTGCCAGCAGGAGGGGGCTCCGTTACAATGAGCAGTTCTTC. Translated, it gives CASRRGLRYNEQFF.

This clonotype was picked up many times. CDR3 bases: TGTGCCAGCAGTTTAGGGGGCAGGCCAGATACGCAGTATTTT. As protein: CASSLGGRPDTQYF. The chain combines TRBV12-3 or TRBV12-4 with TRBJ2-3; D might be TRBD1 (5 bases). Trimming removed 1 base from V and 4 bases from J, with 9 bases in between. CDR3 size: 14 residues.

This clonotype was recorded at least ten times. The chain uses TRBV4-2 and TRBJ2-1; tentative D call: TRBD1 (6 bases). Germline CDR1 and CDR2: LGHNA and YNFKEQ. Trimming removed 1 base at V and 5 bases at J, with 15 bases between. This CDR3 spans 16 amino acids. The CDR3 protein is CASSQVGRGGNNEQFF. In DNA, the CDR3 is TGTGCCAGCAGCCAAGTCGGCAGGGGTGGTAACAATGAGCAGTTCTTC.

To note about this clonotype: This may be a read error: a much more frequent sequence differs by one nucleotide. CDR3 nucleotides: TGTGCCAGCAGTATCGACAGGCAAGAGACCCAGCACTTC. Residues: CASSIDRQETQHF. This chain uses TRBV2 with TRBJ2-5; maybe TRBD1 (6 bases). The CDR3 runs to 13 residues. Germline V gene sequence: CDR1 SNHLY, CDR2 FYNNEI. Using reference TRBV2 and TRBJ2-5 for the parts outside the CDR3, the full variable domain is EPEVTQTPSHQVTQMGQEVILRCVPISNHLYFYWYRQILGQKVEFLVSFYNNEISEKSEIFDDQFSVERPDGSNFTLKIRSTKLEDSAMYFCASSIDRQETQHFGPGTRLLVL.

This clonotype was seen ten or more times. The chain links TRBV20-1 to TRBJ2-2; TRBD2 is a possible D gene (5 bases). Trimming took off 0 bases at V and 7 bases at J, with 12 bases between the two ends. CDR1 is DFQATT, CDR2 SNEGSKA, per germline (reference sequence). The CDR3 covers 14 residues. The chain's CDR3 is CSARDNLAGGELFF. The CDR3 bases are TGCAGTGCTAGAGACAATTTGGCGGGCGGGGAGCTGTTTTTT.

There are many counts of this clonotype. V is TRBV24-1 and J is TRBJ2-5, with 7 bases that match TRBD1. Unmatched junction bases numbered 0, after V lost 10 bases and J lost 2 bases. The CDR3 has 11 residues. Germline V CDR1 and CDR2: KGHDR, SFDVKD. CDR3 DNA sequence: TGTGCCACGGGACAGCAAGAGACCCAGTACTTC. This gives the protein CATGQQETQYF.

This clonotype was picked up many times. The CDR3 nucleotides read TGCGCCAGCAGTGAGTTTAATTATAGTCTAGGGCAAAACATTCAGTACTTC. It is translated as CASSEFNYSLGQNIQYF. This sequence joins TRBV10-2 and TRBJ2-4; no definite D call. V was pared by 1 base and J by 5 bases, with 18 bases between. Germline CDR1 reads WSHSY; CDR2 reads SAAADI. This CDR3 has 17 residues.

This clonotype occurred many times. The chain combines TRBV9 with TRBJ2-6; D unresolved. Germline loops: CDR1 SGDLS, CDR2 YYNGEE. The CDR3 sequence is 15 residues long. The ends were cut back, 1 base at V and 2 bases at J, with 7 bases in the middle. The CDR3, as DNA: TGTGCCAGCAGCGTATCTGTGACTGGGGCCAACGTCCTGACTTTC. Translated: CASSVSVTGANVLTF.

This clonotype was detected many times. The chain employs TRBV7-2 and TRBJ1-3; weak D call: TRBD1 (5 bases). CDR1 and CDR2 (germline): SGHTA, FQGNSA. The ends were cut back, 5 bases at V and 3 bases at J, with 14 bases in the middle. The CDR3 sequence is 15 residues long. CDR3 DNA sequence: TGTGCCAGCAGCCAGCGGGACCTCGGTGGAAACACCATATATTTT. Residues: CASSQRDLGGNTIYF. The variable domain in full, completed from reference TRBV7-2 and TRBJ1-3, reads GAGVSQSPSNKVTEKGKDVELRCDPISGHTALYWYRQSLGQGLEFLIYFQGNSAPDKSGLPSDRFSAERTGGSVSTLTIQRTQQEDSAVYLCASSQRDLGGNTIYFGEGSWLTVV.